What follows is one T cell receptor beta chain and its context. MiXCR was run by TCRdb on the 5' RACE reads, yielding one entry per CDR3 protein. Altogether 100,000 to 120,000 distinct CDR3 sequences are present, 22% being singletons, with the ten largest covering under 50%. This CDR3 has 16 residues. With 3 bases clipped from V and 10 bases from J, the junction kept 12 bases outside the gene matches. This sample was taken from a study of T-cell memory formation after mild COVID-19. Sample: PBMCs or a T cell subset sorted from them (not recorded which). The chain recombines TRBV12-3 or TRBV12-4 with TRBJ1-4; 9 bases are a match to TRBD1. The TCR originated in a man between 18 and 29 years old who had mild COVID-19 (a few samples of this study predate the infection). Cell type and time point are not known. The CDR3 loop reads CASSFKGTGGAGKLFF. CDR3 nucleotide sequence: TGTGCCAGCAGTTTTAAGGGAACAGGGGGCGCGGGAAAACTGTTTTTT.